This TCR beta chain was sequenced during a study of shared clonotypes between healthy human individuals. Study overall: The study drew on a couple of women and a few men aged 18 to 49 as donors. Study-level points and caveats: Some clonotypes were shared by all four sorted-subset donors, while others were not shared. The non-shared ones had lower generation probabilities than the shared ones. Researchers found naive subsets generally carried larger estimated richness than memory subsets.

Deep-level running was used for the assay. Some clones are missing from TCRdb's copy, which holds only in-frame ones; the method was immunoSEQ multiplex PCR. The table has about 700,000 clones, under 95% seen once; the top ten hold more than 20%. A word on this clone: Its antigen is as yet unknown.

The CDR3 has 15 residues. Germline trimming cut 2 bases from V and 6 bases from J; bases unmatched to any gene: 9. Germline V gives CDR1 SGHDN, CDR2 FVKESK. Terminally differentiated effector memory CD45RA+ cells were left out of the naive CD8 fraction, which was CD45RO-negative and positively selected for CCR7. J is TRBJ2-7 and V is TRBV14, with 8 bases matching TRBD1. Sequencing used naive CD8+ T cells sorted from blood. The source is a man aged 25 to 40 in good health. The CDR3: CASSQSDRGIFEQYF. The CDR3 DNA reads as TGTGCCAGCAGCCAATCAGACAGGGGAATTTTCGAGCAGTACTTC.